The present T cell receptor beta chain was sequenced within a study of T cells after somatic rescue of genetic block. The assay was immunoSEQ multiplex PCR, and TCRdb's table has in-frame clones only and misses some. The sample lists 60,000 to 90,000 clones; more than 75% were seen once. V lost 2 bases to trimming and J lost 5 bases; unmatched junction nucleotides: 8. The germline V gene has CDR1 SGHRS and CDR2 YFSETQ. The CDR3 is made up of 15 amino acids. The V call is TRBV5-1, the J call TRBJ2-3; 7 nucleotides line up with TRBD2. The TCR originated in a young man. The sequencing sample was made of peripheral blood mononuclear cells (PBMCs). In DNA form, the CDR3 reads TGCGCCAGCAGCTTTACCACGGGGGGAAAAGATACGCAGTATTTT. As protein: CASSFTTGGKDTQYF.